The clone carrying this TCR beta chain was found many times. The target antigen is unknown. The data were obtained in a study of T-cell reconstitution after alpha-beta-depleted transplantation in children. Study outcomes and limitations: From surviving recipient T cells and thymic progenitors came the high day-60 TCRbeta diversity observed in some patients. About two months after transplant, alpha-beta T cells reportedly came from several hundred expanded graft clones. Newly produced T cells mostly accounted for T-cell counts and diversity one year post-transplant.

Library preparation (for TCRbeta) was performed with unique molecular identifiers. TCRdb processed the PCR reads anew with MiXCR; each CDR3 protein has one entry. The sample lists more than 100,000 distinct CDR3 sequences; roughly 23% were seen once. Looked up from germline, CDR1 is LGHNA and CDR2 is YSLEER. V gave up 1 base and J gave up 4 bases, with 6 bases separating them. The CDR3 covers 13 residues. Sequenced material: PBMCs, mostly from graft donor cells, taken 180 days after TCRalphabeta/CD19-depleted stem cell transplant. This clonotype was sampled from a male patient between 2 and 15 years old who had a stem cell transplant for chronic granulomatous disease, so the T cells may come from the graft donor. V gene TRBV4-3 combines with J gene TRBJ2-3; possibly TRBD1 for D (5 bases). The CDR3 DNA reads as TGCGCCAGCAGCCAAGTAGGGGCAGATACGCAGTATTTT. This translates into CASSQVGADTQYF.